The rows below give T cell receptor beta chains drawn from one sample of a study of blood T cell repertoires in COVID-19. The data were produced by immunoSEQ multiplex PCR, yet TCRdb's version contains in-frame clones alone and is incomplete. The table has 65,000 or so clones, roughly 87% seen once. The sample was peripheral blood. The receptors originated from a human donor with acute or convalescent COVID-19. The donor label of this sample is uncertain. The CDR3 runs from the conserved cysteine through the conserved F or W. A D gene is named only where the DNA matches it firmly. A row's size may be missing; if present it is once, few, many or a size class.

>TRBJ2-1|TRBD1|TRBV5-6|NA|16
TGTGCCAGCAGCCCGGGACAGGGCAGCTCCTACAATGAGCAGTTCTTC
CASSPGQGSSYNEQFF
>TRBJ1-6|TRBD1|TRBV24-1|once|16
TGTGCCACCAGCGGGACAGGGGGCTCCTATAATTCACCCCTCCACTTT
CATSGTGGSYNSPLHF
>TRBJ2-3|NA|TRBV24-1|NA|11
TGTGCCACCAGTTATGCAGATACGCAGTATTTT
CATSYADTQYF
>TRBJ2-2|NA|TRBV2|NA|15
TGTGCCAGCAGTGAAAACAGGGTCGAGACCGGGGAGCTGTTTTTT
CASSENRVETGELFF
>TRBJ2-5|TRBD2|TRBV4-2|NA|15
TGTGCCAGCAGCCAAACTAGCGGGTACCAAGAGACCCAGTACTTC
CASSQTSGYQETQYF
>TRBJ2-5|TRBD1|TRBV5-1|NA|14
TGCGCCAGCATGTCCCCAGGGGGCATGGGGACCCAGTACTTC
CASMSPGGMGTQYF
>TRBJ2-3|NA|TRBV6-5|NA|12
TGTGCCAGCAGTTCGGTAGCAGATACGCAGTATTTT
CASSSVADTQYF
>TRBJ2-1|TRBD2|TRBV7-2|NA|15
TGTGCCAGCAGCTTAGTGCGGGGGAGGTACAATGAGCAGTTCTTC
CASSLVRGRYNEQFF
>TRBJ1-2|TRBD1|TRBV12-3/TRBV12-4|NA|13
TGTGCCAGCAGCGTACAGGGGGCCTATGGCTACACCTTC
CASSVQGAYGYTF
>TRBJ1-5|TRBD1|TRBV19|NA|15
TGTGCCAGTAGCCAAGGGACAGGGGGCAATCAGCCCCAGCATTTT
CASSQGTGGNQPQHF
>TRBJ2-3|NA|TRBV6-6|NA|15
TGTGCCAGCAGTTACTTGGAGGACAGTTCAGATACGCAGTATTTT
CASSYLEDSSDTQYF
>TRBJ2-3|TRBD2|TRBV9|once|16
TGTGCCAGCAGCGTAGGGGCGGGGGGGCCCCCAGATACGCAGTATTTT
CASSVGAGGPPDTQYF
>TRBJ2-3|TRBD1|TRBV19|NA|14
TGTGCCAGTAGTATTGGACAGGGCAGGGATACGCAGTATTTT
CASSIGQGRDTQYF
>TRBJ2-2|NA|TRBV5-1|NA|17
TGCGCCAGCAGCCTGCCGGGCGGGGGCGTCGGAACCGGGGAGCTGTTTTTT
CASSLPGGGVGTGELFF
>TRBJ1-2|NA|TRBV6-5|NA|16
TGTGCCAGCAGTTTCCCCCCTGGGCTTATTAACTATGGCTACACCTTC
CASSFPPGLINYGYTF
>TRBJ2-1|NA|TRBV27|NA|13
TGTGCCAGCAGTCCCACCTCAGACAGGGAGCAGTTCTTC
CASSPTSDREQFF
>TRBJ2-2|NA|TRBV10-1|few|15
TGCGCCAGCAGTGATGTCCAGGGATACACCGGGGAGCTGTTTTTT
CASSDVQGYTGELFF
>TRBJ2-2|NA|TRBV6-4|once|14
TGTGCCAGCAGTTCACAGGGGAACACCGGGGAGCTGTTTTTT
CASSSQGNTGELFF
>TRBJ1-2|TRBD1|TRBV10-3|NA|14
TGTGCCATCAGTGAGGGAGGGGGCGACTATGGCTACACCTTC
CAISEGGGDYGYTF
>TRBJ1-2|NA|TRBV20-1|NA|11
TGCAGTGCTAGAGCCCAGGGAGGGAACACCTTC
CSARAQGGNTF
>TRBJ2-3|NA|TRBV6-1|once|14
TGTGCCAGCAGTGAGGGCGGGGCGGTAGATACGCAGTATTTT
CASSEGGAVDTQYF
>TRBJ1-3|TRBD1|TRBV28|NA|15
TGTGCCAGCAGAAACCGGGACAGCCGAGAAAACACCATATATTTT
CASRNRDSRENTIYF
>TRBJ1-5|TRBD1|TRBV28|NA|16
TGTGCCAGCAGTTTATGGGGACAGACTGGCAATCAGCCCCAGCATTTT
CASSLWGQTGNQPQHF
>TRBJ1-1|TRBD1|TRBV4-2|NA|21
TGTGCCAGCAGCCAACCATGGCCTTCGGGACAGGGGGCATGGGGTAGCACTGAAGCTTTCTTT
CASSQPWPSGQGAWGSTEAFF
>TRBJ1-4|NA|TRBV28|once|15
TGTGCCAGCAGTTCTCCGTCCACTTCGGATGAAAAACTGTTTTTT
CASSSPSTSDEKLFF
>TRBJ1-2|NA|TRBV28|NA|16
TGTGCCAGCAGTCCGGCGGGGTCTGTCTCCGACTATGGCTACACCTTC
CASSPAGSVSDYGYTF
>TRBJ2-1|NA|TRBV9|NA|15
TGTGCCAGCAGCGTAGAGGGGTGGGTCCACAATGAGCAGTTCTTC
CASSVEGWVHNEQFF
>TRBJ1-6|TRBD1|TRBV7-8|NA|15
TGTGCCAGCACCCTTATCCGGGACAGGGCGTCACCCCTCCACTTT
CASTLIRDRASPLHF
>TRBJ1-6|NA|TRBV25-1|NA|15
TGTGCCAGCTCTCTTACAGGGCGCACTAATTCACCCCTCCACTTT
CASSLTGRTNSPLHF
>TRBJ2-5|NA|TRBV4-2|NA|17
TGTGCCAGCAGCCAAGAAGGAGGGCTGGGGTACCAAGAGACCCAGTACTTC
CASSQEGGLGYQETQYF
>TRBJ2-3|NA|TRBV9|NA|15
TGTGCCAGCAGCGTAGTGGAGGCGGGCACAGATACGCAGTATTTT
CASSVVEAGTDTQYF
>TRBJ2-2|NA|TRBV2|NA|14
TGTGCCAGCAGTGATCGACTTTACACCGGGGAGCTGTTTTTT
CASSDRLYTGELFF
>TRBJ1-5|NA|TRBV28|NA|15
TGTGCCAGCAGTTTGTATAAGGAGAGCAATCAGCCCCAGCATTTT
CASSLYKESNQPQHF
>TRBJ2-7|NA|TRBV23-1|NA|15
TGCGCCAGCAGTCGTTCTGGAGACAGCGATTACGAGCAGTACTTC
CASSRSGDSDYEQYF
>TRBJ2-1|NA|TRBV3-1/TRBV3-2|NA|17
TGTGCCAGCAGCCAAGCCCCAGGCGCGGGGCCCTACAATGAGCAGTTCTTC
CASSQAPGAGPYNEQFF
>TRBJ2-5|NA|TRBV3-1/TRBV3-2|NA|13
TGTGCCAGCACCCGGACTGGCCTAGAGACCCAGTACTTC
CASTRTGLETQYF
>TRBJ2-5|TRBD1|TRBV19|NA|15
TGTGCCAGTACGGTGGGGACAGGGGGCTCGGAGACCCAGTACTTC
CASTVGTGGSETQYF
>TRBJ1-3|NA|TRBV19|NA|15
TGTGCCAGTAGGTCGTTTCGAGGCTCTGGAAACACCATATATTTT
CASRSFRGSGNTIYF
>TRBJ2-7|TRBD2|TRBV3-1/TRBV3-2|NA|15
TGTGCCAGCAGCCAGGGACTAGCGGCCTCCTACGAGCAGTACTTC
CASSQGLAASYEQYF
>TRBJ1-6|NA|TRBV5-1|NA|16
TGCGCCAGCAGCTTGGTGTTGTCCGGGTCCGGTTCACCCCTCCACTTT
CASSLVLSGSGSPLHF
>TRBJ2-3|TRBD2|TRBV29-1|NA|14
TGCAGCGTGGCTAGCGGGCTCCCCACAGATACGCAGTATTTT
CSVASGLPTDTQYF
>TRBJ1-2|NA|TRBV9|NA|14
TGTGCCAGCAGCGTAGAGCAGGGCCGCTATGGCTACACCTTC
CASSVEQGRYGYTF
>TRBJ1-6|TRBD1|TRBV28|NA|17
TGTGCCAGCAGTCCCAGTACAGGGGCGACTTATAATTCACCCCTCCACTTT
CASSPSTGATYNSPLHF
>TRBJ2-1|NA|TRBV5-1|NA|13
TGCGCCAGCAGCTTGGACAGGGCTAATGAGCAGTTCTTC
CASSLDRANEQFF
>TRBJ1-4|TRBD1|TRBV9|NA|18
TGTGCCAGCAGCTTATCCGGGACAGGGTTTATAGCTAATGAAAAACTGTTTTTT
CASSLSGTGFIANEKLFF
>TRBJ2-7|TRBD1|TRBV5-6|NA|12
TGTGCCAGCAGCTCCCCAGGGGGCGAGCAGTACTTC
CASSSPGGEQYF
>TRBJ2-3|NA|TRBV5-1|NA|15
TGCGCCAGCAGCTTGGGTGGGGGGGCCACAGATACGCAGTATTTT
CASSLGGGATDTQYF
>TRBJ2-5|TRBD2|TRBV5-6|NA|15
TGTGCCAGCAGCCCTAGCGGGAGGGCCGCGGAGACCCAGTACTTC
CASSPSGRAAETQYF
>TRBJ2-1|NA|TRBV29-1|NA|13
TGCAGCGTTGGACTGGGGGGGCGCTCGGAGCAGTTCTTC
CSVGLGGRSEQFF
>TRBJ2-1|NA|TRBV4-2|NA|13
TGTGCCAGCAGCCCCCAGGACTACAATGAGCAGTTCTTC
CASSPQDYNEQFF
>TRBJ1-2|TRBD1|TRBV27|NA|14
TGTGCCAGCAGTAGACAGGGAATTGACTATGGCTACACCTTC
CASSRQGIDYGYTF
>TRBJ2-1|TRBD2|TRBV5-4|once|18
TGTGCCAGCAGCTTGTTACTAGCGGGAGATGGGGTCAACAATGAGCAGTTCTTC
CASSLLLAGDGVNNEQFF